This T cell receptor beta chain was obtained from a study of TIL therapy for anti-PD-1-resistant metastatic lung cancer. Background on the study: Patients then received nivolumab; progressors got lymphodepletion, TIL and IL-2. Median tumor mutation burden was roughly 1.5 mutations per megabase.

Overall study results and limits: The cohort had more treatment-naive, never-smoker and oncogene-addicted patients than typical.

Time point described: pre-treatment sample, taken before nivolumab and TIL therapy. The libraries were made with immunoSEQ v3. Libraries were sequenced to 1.5 million to 2.5 million read pairs (survey) or 5-6 million (deep). Sequencing was performed with immunoSEQ multiplex PCR; in TCRdb, only in-frame clones are kept and a portion is missing. The sample lists tens of thousands of clones, more than 75% occurring once. As for this clone: Its specificity is not known.

Per the germline V gene, CDR1 is SGHTA and CDR2 is FQGNSA. The J segment lost 1 base and the V segment lost 5 bases, leaving 4 bases of the junction unmatched. This CDR3 region has 15 residues. The receptor was derived from a person aged 25 to 85 with non-small cell lung cancer. This chain joins TRBV7-2 and TRBJ2-2, with 7 bases identical to TRBD2. Sequenced material: blood, taken at baseline. The CDR3 region is CASSEAGKNTGELFF. The CDR3 bases are TGTGCCAGCAGCGAAGCGGGGAAGAACACCGGGGAGCTGTTTTTT.